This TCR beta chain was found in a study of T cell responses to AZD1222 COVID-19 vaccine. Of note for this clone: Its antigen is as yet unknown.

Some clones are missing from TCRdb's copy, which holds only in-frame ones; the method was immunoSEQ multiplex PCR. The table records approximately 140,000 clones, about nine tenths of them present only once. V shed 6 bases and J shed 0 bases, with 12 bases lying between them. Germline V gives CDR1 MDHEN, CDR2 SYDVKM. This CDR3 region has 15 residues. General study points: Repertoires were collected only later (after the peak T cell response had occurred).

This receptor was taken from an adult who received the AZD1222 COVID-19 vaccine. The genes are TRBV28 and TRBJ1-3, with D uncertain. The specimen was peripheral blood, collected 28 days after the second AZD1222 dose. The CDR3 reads CASSPTVGSGNTIYF. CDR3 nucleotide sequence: TGTGCCAGCAGCCCAACAGTGGGCTCTGGAAACACCATATATTTT.